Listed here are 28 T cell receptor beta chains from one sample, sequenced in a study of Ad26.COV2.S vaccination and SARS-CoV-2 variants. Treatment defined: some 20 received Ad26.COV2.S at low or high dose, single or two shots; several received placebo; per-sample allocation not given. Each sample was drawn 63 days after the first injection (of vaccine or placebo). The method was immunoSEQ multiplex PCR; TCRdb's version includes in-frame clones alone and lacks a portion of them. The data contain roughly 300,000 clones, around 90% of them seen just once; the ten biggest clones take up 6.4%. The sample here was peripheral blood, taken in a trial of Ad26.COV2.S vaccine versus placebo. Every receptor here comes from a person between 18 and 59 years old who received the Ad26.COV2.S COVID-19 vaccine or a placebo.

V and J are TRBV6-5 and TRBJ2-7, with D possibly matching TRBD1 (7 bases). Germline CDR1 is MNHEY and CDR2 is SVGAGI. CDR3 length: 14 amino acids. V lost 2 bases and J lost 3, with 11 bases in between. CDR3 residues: CASSYGQGGYEQYF. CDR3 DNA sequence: TGTGCCAGCAGTTACGGGCAGGGGGGCTACGAGCAGTACTTC.

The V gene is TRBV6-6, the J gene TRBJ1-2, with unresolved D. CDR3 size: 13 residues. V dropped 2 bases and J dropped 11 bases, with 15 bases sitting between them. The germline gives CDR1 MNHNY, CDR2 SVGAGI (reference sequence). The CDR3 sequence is CASSYEGYVGYTF. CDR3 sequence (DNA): TGTGCCAGCAGTTACGAGGGTTATGTGGGGTACACCTTC.

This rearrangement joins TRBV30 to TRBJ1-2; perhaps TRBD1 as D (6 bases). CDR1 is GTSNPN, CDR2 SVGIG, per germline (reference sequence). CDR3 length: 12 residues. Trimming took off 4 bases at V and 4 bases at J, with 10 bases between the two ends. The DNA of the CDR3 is TGTGCCTGGACAGGGGCTGGCTATGGCTACACCTTC. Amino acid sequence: CAWTGAGYGYTF. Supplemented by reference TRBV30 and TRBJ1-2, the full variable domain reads SQTIHQWPATLVQPVGSPLSLECTVEGTSNPNLYWYRQAAGRGLQLLFYSVGIGQISSEVPQNLSASRPQDRQFILSSKKLLLSDSGFYLCAWTGAGYGYTFGSGTRLTVV.

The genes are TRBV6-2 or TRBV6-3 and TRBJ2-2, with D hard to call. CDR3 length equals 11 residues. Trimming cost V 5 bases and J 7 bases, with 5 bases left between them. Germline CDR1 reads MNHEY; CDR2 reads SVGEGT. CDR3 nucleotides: TGTGCCAGCAGTCCATTCGGGGAGCTGTTTTTT. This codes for CASSPFGELFF.

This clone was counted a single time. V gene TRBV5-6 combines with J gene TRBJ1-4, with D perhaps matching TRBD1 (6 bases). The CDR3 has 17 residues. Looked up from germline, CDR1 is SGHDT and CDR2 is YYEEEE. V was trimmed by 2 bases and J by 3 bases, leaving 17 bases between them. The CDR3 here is CASSFNLLNRANEKLFF. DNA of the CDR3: TGTGCCAGCAGCTTTAATCTCCTAAACAGGGCTAATGAAAAACTGTTTTTT.

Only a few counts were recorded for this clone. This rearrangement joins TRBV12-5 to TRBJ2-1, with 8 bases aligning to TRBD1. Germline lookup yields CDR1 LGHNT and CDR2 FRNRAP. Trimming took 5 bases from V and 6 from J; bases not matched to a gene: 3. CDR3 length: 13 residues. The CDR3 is CASGHDRGNEQFF. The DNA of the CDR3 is TGTGCTAGTGGTCACGACAGGGGCAATGAGCAGTTCTTC.

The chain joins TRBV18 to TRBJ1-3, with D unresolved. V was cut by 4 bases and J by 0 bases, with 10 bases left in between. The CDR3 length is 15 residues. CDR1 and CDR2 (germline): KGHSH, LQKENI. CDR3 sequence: CASSLRSVSGNTIYF. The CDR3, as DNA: TGTGCCAGCTCACTAAGGTCGGTCTCTGGAAACACCATATATTTT.

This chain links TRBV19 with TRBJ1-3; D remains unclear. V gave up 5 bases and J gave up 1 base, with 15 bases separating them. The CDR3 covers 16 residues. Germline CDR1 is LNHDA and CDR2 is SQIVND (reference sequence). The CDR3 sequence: CASSLLPRNSGNTIYF. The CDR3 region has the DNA TGTGCCAGTAGTCTCTTACCCCGAAATTCTGGAAACACCATATATTTT.

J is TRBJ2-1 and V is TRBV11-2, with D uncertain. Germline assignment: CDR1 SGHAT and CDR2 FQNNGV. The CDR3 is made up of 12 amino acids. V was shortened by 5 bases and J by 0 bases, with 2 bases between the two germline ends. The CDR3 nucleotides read TGTGCCAGCAGCGTCTCCTACAATGAGCAGTTCTTC. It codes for CASSVSYNEQFF.

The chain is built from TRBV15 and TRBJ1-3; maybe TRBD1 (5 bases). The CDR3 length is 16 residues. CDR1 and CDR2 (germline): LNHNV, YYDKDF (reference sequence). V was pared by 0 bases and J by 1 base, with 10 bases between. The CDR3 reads CATSRDWGISGNTIYF. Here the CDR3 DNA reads TGTGCCACCAGCAGAGATTGGGGCATTTCTGGAAACACCATATATTTT. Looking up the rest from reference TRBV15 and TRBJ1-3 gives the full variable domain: DAMVIQNPRYQVTQFGKPVTLSCSQTLNHNVMYWYQQKSSQAPKLLFHYYDKDFNNEADTPDNFQSRRPNTSFCFLDIRSPGLGDTAMYLCATSRDWGISGNTIYFGEGSWLTVV.

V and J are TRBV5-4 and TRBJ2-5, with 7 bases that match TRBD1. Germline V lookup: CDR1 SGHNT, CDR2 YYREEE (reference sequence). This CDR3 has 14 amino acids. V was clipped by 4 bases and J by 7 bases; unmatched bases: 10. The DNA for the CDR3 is TGTGCCAGCAGCGTGACAGGGCCTGAAGTGACCCAGTACTTC. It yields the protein CASSVTGPEVTQYF.

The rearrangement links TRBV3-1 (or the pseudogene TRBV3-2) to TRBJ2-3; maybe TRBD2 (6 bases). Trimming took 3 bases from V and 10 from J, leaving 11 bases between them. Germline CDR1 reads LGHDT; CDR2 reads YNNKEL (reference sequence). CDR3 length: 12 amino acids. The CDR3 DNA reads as TGTGCCAGCAGCCAGGTGGGGAGGTCGCAGTATTTT. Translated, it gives CASSQVGRSQYF.

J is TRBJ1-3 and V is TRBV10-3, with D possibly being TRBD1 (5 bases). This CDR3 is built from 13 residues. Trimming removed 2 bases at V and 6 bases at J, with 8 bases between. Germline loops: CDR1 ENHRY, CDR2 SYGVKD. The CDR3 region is CAISEGTVNTIYF. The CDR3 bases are TGTGCCATCAGTGAGGGGACCGTAAACACCATATATTTT.

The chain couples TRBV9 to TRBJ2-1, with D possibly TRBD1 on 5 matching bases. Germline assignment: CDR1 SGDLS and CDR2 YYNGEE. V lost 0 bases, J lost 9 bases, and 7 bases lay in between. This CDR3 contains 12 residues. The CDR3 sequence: CASSVEGAEQFF. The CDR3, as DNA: TGTGCCAGCAGCGTAGAAGGGGCTGAGCAGTTCTTC.

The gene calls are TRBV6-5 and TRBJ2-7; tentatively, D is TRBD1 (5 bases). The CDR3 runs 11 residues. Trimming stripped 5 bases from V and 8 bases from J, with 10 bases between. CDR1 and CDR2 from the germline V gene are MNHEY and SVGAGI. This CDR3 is CASSNDRKQYF. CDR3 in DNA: TGTGCCAGCAGTAATGACAGAAAGCAGTACTTC.

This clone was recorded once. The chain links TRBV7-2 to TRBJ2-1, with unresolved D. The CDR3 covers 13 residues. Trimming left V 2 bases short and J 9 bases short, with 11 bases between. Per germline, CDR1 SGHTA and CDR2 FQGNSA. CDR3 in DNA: TGTGCCAGCAGCTTACGTCTGGGGATTGAGCAGTTCTTC. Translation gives CASSLRLGIEQFF. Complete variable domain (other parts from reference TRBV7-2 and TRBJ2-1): GAGVSQSPSNKVTEKGKDVELRCDPISGHTALYWYRQSLGQGLEFLIYFQGNSAPDKSGLPSDRFSAERTGGSVSTLTIQRTQQEDSAVYLCASSLRLGIEQFFGPGTRLTVL.

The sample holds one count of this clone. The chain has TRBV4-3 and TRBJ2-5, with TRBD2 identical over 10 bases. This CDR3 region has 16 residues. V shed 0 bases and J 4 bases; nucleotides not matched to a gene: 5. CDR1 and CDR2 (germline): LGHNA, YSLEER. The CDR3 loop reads CASSQEASGSLETQYF. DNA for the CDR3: TGCGCCAGCAGCCAAGAGGCTAGCGGGAGTTTAGAGACCCAGTACTTC.

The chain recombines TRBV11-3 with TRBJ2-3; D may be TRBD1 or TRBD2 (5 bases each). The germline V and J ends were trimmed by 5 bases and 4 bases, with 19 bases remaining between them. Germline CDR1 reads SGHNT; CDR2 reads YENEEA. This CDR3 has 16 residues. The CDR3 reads CASSARGPPGPDTQYF. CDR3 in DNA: TGTGCCAGCAGCGCCCGGGGACCCCCAGGGCCAGATACGCAGTATTTT.

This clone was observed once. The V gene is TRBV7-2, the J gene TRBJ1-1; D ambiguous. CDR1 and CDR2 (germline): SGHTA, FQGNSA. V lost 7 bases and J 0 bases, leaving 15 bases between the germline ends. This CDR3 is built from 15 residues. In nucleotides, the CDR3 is TGTGCCAGCAACGCGTGGTGGGGTTTGAACACTGAAGCTTTCTTT. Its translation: CASNAWWGLNTEAFF.

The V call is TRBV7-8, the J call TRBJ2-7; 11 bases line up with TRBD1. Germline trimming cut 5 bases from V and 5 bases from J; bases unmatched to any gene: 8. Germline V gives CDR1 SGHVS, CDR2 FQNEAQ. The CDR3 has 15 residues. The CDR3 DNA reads TGTGCCAGCAGCATTCGGACAGGGGGCGGGAACGAGCAGTACTTC. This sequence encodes CASSIRTGGGNEQYF.

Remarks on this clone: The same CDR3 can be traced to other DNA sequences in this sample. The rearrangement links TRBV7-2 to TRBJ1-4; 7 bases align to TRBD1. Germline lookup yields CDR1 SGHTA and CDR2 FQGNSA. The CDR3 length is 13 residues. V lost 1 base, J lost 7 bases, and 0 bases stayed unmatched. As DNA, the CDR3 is TGTGCCAGCAGCTTAGGACAGGGTGAAAAACTGTTTTTT. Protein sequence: CASSLGQGEKLFF.

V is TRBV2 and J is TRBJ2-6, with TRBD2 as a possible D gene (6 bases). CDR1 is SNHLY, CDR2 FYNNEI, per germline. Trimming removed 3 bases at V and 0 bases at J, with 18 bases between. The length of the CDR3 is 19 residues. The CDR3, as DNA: TGTGCCAGCAGTGAGGGCAGGGCGGGGCTCAGCTCTGGGGCCAACGTCCTGACTTTC. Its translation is CASSEGRAGLSSGANVLTF. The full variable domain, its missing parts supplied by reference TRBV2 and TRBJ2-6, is EPEVTQTPSHQVTQMGQEVILRCVPISNHLYFYWYRQILGQKVEFLVSFYNNEISEKSEIFDDQFSVERPDGSNFTLKIRSTKLEDSAMYFCASSEGRAGLSSGANVLTFGAGSRLTVL.

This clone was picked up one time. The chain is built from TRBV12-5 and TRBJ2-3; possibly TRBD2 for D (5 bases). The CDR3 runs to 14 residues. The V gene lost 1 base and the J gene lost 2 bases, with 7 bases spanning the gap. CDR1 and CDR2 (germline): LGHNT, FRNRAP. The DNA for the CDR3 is TGTGCTAGTGGTTTGGGACTATTCACAGATACGCAGTATTTT. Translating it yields CASGLGLFTDTQYF.

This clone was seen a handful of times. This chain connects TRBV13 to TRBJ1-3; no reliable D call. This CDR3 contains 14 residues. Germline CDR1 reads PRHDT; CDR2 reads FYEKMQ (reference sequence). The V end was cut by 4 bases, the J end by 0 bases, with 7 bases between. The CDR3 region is CASSYSSSGNTIYF. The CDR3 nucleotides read TGTGCCAGCAGCTATTCCAGCTCTGGAAACACCATATATTTT.

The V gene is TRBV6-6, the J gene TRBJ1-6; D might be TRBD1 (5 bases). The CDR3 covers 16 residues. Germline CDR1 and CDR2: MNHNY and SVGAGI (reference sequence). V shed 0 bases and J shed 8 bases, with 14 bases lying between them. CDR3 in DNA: TGTGCCAGCAGTTACTCGGGACCTATACGAGATTCACCCCTCCACTTT. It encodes CASSYSGPIRDSPLHF.

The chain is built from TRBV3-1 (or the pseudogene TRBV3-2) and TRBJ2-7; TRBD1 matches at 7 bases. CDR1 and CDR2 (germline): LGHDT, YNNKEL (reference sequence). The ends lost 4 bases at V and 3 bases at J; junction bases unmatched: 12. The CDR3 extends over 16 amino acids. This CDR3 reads CASSPDPGTANYEQYF. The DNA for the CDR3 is TGTGCCAGCAGCCCCGACCCTGGGACAGCTAACTACGAGCAGTACTTC.

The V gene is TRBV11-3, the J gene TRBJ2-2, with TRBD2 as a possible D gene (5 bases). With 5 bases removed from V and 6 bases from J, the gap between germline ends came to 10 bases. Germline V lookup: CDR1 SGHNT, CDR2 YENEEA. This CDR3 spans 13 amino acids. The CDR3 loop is CASSGGFPGELFF. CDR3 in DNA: TGTGCCAGCAGCGGAGGTTTCCCCGGGGAGCTGTTTTTT.

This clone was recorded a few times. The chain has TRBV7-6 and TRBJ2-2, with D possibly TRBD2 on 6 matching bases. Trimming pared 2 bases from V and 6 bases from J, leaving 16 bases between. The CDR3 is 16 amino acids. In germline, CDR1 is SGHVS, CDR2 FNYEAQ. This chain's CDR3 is CASSLMRGRASGELFF. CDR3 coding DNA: TGTGCCAGCAGCTTAATGCGGGGCAGGGCGTCCGGGGAGCTGTTTTTT.